The clone carrying this T cell receptor beta chain came up once. The antigen is undetermined. Collection of blood occurred at baseline, at cycle 4 day 1, and at cycle 7 day 1. The data were taken from a study of OX40 agonist ivuxolimab in advanced cancers. About the study: Partial responses occurred in three patients (one hepatocellular carcinoma, two cutaneous melanoma).

The study's findings and limits: Those patients achieving a partial response at 0.1-3.0 mg/kg showed among the lowest clonal expansion. More expanded clones were seen, on average, in CD8+ T cells than in CD4+.

This CDR3 has 17 residues. With V trimmed by 4 bases and J by 5 bases, 9 bases remained unmatched. The germline CDR1 and CDR2 sequences are LGHNA and YSLEER. Sequencing used immunoSEQ multiplex PCR; TCRdb keeps in-frame clones, though not all of them. In the table there are fewer than 25,000 clones, 83% of which are singletons. This clonotype originated in an adult with an advanced solid tumor such as melanoma, head and neck, liver or kidney cancer. This chain uses TRBV4-3 with TRBJ2-2; 11 nucleotides agree with TRBD2. Sequenced material: CD4+ or CD8+ T cells sorted from blood, taken in a trial of the OX40 agonist ivuxolimab. CDR3 residues: CASSPDSGGADTGELFF. As DNA, the CDR3 is TGCGCCAGCAGCCCAGATAGCGGGGGGGCCGATACCGGGGAGCTGTTTTTT.